This T cell receptor beta chain derives from a study of T cell repertoires in cytomegalovirus infection. The wider study: Indicated by public TCR beta signatures were CMV infection and matching HLA type.

General study points: Carriers of CMV and the relevant HLA type were discriminated by public TCR beta frequency. HLA-C-restricted, CMV-specific TCR beta clonotypes were dominant ex vivo.

This clonotype appeared once. No antigen is known for it. TCRdb re-analysed the reads in MiXCR, keeping a single row per CDR3 protein. Altogether approximately 100,000 distinct CDR3 sequences are present, about 22% being singletons, with the ten largest covering approximately 39%. Germline lookup yields CDR1 SGHRS and CDR2 YFSETQ. Trimming cost V 0 bases and J 0 bases, with 11 bases left between them. CDR3 size: 16 residues. The J gene is TRBJ2-3, the V gene TRBV5-1; D is unclear. The sequence was collected from a human donor in good health (CMV status not recorded). Some clones in this sample may be carry-over from other donors' samples. The sequencing sample was made of CD8+ T cells from PBMCs. The CDR3 sequence: CASSLVVGQSTDTQYF. DNA for the CDR3: TGCGCCAGCAGCTTGGTAGTAGGGCAGAGCACAGATACGCAGTATTTT.